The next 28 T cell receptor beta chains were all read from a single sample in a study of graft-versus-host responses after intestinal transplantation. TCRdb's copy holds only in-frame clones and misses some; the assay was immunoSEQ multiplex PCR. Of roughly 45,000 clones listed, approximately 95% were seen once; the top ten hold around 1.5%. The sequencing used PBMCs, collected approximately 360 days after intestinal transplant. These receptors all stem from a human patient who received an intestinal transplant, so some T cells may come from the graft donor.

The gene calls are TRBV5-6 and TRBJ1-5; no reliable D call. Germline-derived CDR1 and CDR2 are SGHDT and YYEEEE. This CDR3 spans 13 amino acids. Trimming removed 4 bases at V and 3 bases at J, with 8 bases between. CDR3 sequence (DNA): TGTGCCAGCAGCCCGGGTTTCAATCAGCCCCAGCATTTT. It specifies CASSPGFNQPQHF.

The CDR3 region is CATSRDRGSGQPQHF. CDR3 sequence (DNA): TGTGCCACCTCTCGCGACAGGGGATCGGGTCAGCCCCAGCATTTT. The chain recombines TRBV6-5 with TRBJ1-5; TRBD1 agrees at 8 bases. The length of the CDR3 is 15 residues. Germline V gene lookup returns CDR1 MNHEY and CDR2 SVGAGI. The V segment lost 10 bases and the J segment 6 bases; nucleotides outside the gene matches: 14.

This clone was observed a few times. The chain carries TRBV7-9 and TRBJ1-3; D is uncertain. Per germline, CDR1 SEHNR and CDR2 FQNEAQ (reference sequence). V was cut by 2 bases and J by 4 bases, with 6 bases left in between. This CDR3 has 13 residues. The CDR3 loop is CASSLRSGNTIYF. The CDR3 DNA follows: TGTGCCAGCAGCTTACGTTCCGGAAACACCATATATTTT.

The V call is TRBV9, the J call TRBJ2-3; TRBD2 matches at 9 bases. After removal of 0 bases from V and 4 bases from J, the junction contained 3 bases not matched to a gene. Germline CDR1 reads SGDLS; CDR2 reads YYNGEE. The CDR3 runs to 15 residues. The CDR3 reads CASSVDPSGADTQYF. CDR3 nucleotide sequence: TGTGCCAGCAGCGTAGACCCTAGCGGGGCAGATACGCAGTATTTT.

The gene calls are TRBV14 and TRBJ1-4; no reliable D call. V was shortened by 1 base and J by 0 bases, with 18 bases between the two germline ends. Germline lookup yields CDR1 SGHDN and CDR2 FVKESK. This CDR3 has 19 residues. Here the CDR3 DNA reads TGTGCCAGCAGCCAAGTGGCAGGTGGCACCCATTCAACTAATGAAAAACTGTTTTTT. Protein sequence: CASSQVAGGTHSTNEKLFF.

This CDR3 is CASSPSGTGDEKLFF. The DNA of the CDR3 is TGCGCCAGCAGCCCCTCCGGGACAGGAGATGAAAAACTGTTTTTT. The V gene is TRBV5-1, the J gene TRBJ1-4, with TRBD1 matching over 8 bases. The J segment lost 6 bases and the V segment lost 4 bases, leaving 8 bases of the junction unmatched. This CDR3 has 15 residues. In germline, CDR1 is SGHRS, CDR2 YFSETQ.

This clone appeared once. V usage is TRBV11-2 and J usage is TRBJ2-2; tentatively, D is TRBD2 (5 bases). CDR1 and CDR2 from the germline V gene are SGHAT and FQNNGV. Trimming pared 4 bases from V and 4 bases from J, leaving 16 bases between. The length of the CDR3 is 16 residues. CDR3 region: CASSSRGAAVTGELFF. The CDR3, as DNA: TGTGCCAGCAGCTCCCGAGGAGCGGCTGTCACCGGGGAGCTGTTTTTT. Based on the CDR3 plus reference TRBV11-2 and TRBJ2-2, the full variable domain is EAGVAQSPRYKIIEKRQSVAFWCNPISGHATLYWYQQILGQGPKLLIQFQNNGVVDDSQLPKDRFSAERLKGVDSTLKIQPAKLEDSAVYLCASSSRGAAVTGELFFGEGSRLTVL.

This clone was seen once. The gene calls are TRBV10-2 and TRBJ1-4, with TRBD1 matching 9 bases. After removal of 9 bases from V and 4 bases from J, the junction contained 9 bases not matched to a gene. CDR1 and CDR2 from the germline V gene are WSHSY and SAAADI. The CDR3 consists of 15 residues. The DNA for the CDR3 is TGCGCCAGTGGACAACCGACAGGGGGTAATGAAAAACTGTTTTTT. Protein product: CASGQPTGGNEKLFF.

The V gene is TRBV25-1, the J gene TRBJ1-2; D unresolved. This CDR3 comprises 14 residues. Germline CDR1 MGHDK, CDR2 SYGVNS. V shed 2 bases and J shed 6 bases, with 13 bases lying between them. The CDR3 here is CASSEPYRNDGYTF. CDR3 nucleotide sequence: TGTGCCAGCAGTGAACCATATCGGAACGATGGCTACACCTTC.

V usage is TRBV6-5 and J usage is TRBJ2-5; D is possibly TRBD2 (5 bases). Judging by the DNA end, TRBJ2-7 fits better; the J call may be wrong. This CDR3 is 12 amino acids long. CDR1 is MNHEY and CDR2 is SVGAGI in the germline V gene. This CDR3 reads CASSYSGGEQYF. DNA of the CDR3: TGTGCCAGCAGTTACTCAGGAGGCGAGCAGTACTTC.

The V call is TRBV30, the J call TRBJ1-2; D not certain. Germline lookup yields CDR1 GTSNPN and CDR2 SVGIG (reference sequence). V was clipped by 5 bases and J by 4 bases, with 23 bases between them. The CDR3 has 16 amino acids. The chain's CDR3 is CAWGTLRHRETYGYTF. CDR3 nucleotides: TGTGCCTGGGGTACGTTGCGTCATAGAGAGACCTATGGCTACACCTTC.

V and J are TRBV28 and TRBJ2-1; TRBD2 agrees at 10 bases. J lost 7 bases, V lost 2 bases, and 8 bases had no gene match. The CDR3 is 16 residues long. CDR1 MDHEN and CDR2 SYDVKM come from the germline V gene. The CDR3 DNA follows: TGTGCCAGCAGTTTACGGCGCCTAGCGGGAGAGAATGAGCAGTTCTTC. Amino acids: CASSLRRLAGENEQFF. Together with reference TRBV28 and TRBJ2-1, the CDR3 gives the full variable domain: DVKVTQSSRYLVKRTGEKVFLECVQDMDHENMFWYRQDPGLGLRLIYFSYDVKMKEKGDIPEGYSVSREKKERFSLILESASTNQTSMYLCASSLRRLAGENEQFFGPGTRLTVL.

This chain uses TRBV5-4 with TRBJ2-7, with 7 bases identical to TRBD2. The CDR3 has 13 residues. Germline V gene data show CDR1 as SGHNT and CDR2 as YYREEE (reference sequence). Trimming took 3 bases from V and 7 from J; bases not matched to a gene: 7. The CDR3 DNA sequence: TGTGCCAGCAGCTCCGGGAACGGGGGGGAGCAGTACTTC. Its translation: CASSSGNGGEQYF.

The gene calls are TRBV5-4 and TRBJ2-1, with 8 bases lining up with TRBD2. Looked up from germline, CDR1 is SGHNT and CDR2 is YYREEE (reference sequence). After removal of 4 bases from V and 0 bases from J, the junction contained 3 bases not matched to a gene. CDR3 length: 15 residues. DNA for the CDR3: TGTGCCAGCAGCAGAGCGGGGGTCTCCTACAATGAGCAGTTCTTC. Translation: CASSRAGVSYNEQFF.

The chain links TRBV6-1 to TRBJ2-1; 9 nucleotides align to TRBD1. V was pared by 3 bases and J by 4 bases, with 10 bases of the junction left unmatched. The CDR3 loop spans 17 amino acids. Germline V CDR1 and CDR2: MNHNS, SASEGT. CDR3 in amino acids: CASSDGRGDRVYNEQFF. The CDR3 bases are TGTGCCAGCAGTGATGGGAGGGGGGACAGGGTATACAATGAGCAGTTCTTC.

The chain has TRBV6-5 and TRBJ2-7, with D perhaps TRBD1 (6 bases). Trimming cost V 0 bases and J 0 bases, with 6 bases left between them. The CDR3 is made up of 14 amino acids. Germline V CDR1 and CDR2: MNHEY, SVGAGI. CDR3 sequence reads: CASSYSDSSYEQYF. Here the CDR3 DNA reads TGTGCCAGCAGTTACTCGGACAGCTCCTACGAGCAGTACTTC.

Here the CDR3 DNA reads TGCGCCAGCAGCCCGCAACCAGGGGAGGCCTACGAGCAGTACTTC. It is translated as CASSPQPGEAYEQYF. This chain links TRBV4-1 with TRBJ2-7; D might be TRBD1 or TRBD2, each matching 6 bases. Trimming shortened V by 4 bases and J by 2 bases, and 15 bases separated the two germline ends. The CDR3 sequence is 15 residues long. Germline assignment: CDR1 MGHRA and CDR2 YSYEKL.

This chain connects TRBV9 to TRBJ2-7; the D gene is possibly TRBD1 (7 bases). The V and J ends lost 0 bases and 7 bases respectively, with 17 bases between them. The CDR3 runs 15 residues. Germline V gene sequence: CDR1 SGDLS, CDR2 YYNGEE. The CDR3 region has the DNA TGTGCCAGCAGCGTAGGGTCCAGGGGGGATGGAGAGCAGTACTTC. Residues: CASSVGSRGDGEQYF.

In DNA form, the CDR3 reads TGCGCCAGCAGCTTGGAGACATCCTACTATGGCTACACCTTC. Translated: CASSLETSYYGYTF. The chain links TRBV5-1 to TRBJ1-2; D call uncertain. The CDR3 contains 14 residues. Trimming removed 0 bases at V and 3 bases at J, with 9 bases between. Germline values: CDR1 SGHRS, CDR2 YFSETQ.

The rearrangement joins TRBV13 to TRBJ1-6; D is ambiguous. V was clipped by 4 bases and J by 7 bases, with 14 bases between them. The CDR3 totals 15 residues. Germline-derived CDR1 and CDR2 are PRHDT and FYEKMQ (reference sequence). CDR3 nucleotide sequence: TGTGCCAGCAGCTCGGCAGTGATTCTAAATTCACCCCTCCACTTT. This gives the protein CASSSAVILNSPLHF.

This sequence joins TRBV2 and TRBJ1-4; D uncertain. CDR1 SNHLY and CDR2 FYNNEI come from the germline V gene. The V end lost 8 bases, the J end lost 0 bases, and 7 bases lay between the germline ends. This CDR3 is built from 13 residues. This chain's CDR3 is CASSSTTNEKLFF. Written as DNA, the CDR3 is TGTGCCAGCTCAAGTACAACTAATGAAAAACTGTTTTTT.

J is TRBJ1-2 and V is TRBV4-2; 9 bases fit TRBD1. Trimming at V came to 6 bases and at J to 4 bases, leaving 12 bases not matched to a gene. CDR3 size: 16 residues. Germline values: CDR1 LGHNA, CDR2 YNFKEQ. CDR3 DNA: TGTGCCAGCAGGAACCCCCAGGGACAGGGATTCTATGGCTACACCTTC. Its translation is CASRNPQGQGFYGYTF.

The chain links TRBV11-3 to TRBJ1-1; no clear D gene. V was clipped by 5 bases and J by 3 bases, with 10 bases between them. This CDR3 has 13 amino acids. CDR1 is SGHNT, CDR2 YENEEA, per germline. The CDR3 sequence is CASSLEVDTEAFF. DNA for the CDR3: TGTGCCAGCAGCCTCGAAGTGGACACTGAAGCTTTCTTT.

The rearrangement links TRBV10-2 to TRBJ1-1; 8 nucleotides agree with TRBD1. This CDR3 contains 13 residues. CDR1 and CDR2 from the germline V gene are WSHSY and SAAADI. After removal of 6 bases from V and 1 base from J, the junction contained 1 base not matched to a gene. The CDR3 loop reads CASRGTGNTEAFF. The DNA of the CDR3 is TGCGCCAGCAGAGGGACAGGGAACACTGAAGCTTTCTTT.

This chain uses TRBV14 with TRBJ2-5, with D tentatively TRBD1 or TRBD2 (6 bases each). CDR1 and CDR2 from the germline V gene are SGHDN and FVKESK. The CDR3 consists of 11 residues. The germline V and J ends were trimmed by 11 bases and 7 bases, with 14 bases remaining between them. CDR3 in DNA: TGTGCCTGCGACAGGAGGGGGACCCAGTACTTC. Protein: CACDRRGTQYF.

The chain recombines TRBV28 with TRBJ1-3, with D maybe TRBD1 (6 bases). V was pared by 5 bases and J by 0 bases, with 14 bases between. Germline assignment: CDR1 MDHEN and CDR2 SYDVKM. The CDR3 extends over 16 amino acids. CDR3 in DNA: TGTGCCAGCAGTCAGAACAGGGCCCTCTCTGGAAACACCATATATTTT. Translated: CASSQNRALSGNTIYF.

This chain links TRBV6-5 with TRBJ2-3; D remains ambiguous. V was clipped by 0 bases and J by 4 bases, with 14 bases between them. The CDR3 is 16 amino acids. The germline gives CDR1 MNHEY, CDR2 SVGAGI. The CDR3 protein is CASSYSYSRRADTQYF. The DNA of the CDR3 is TGTGCCAGCAGTTACTCGTATTCGCGTCGCGCAGATACGCAGTATTTT.

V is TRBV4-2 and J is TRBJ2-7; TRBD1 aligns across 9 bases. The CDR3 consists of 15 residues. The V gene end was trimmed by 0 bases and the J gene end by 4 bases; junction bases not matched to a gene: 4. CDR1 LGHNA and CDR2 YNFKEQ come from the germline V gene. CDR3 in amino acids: CASSQEDRGRYEQYF. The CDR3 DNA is TGTGCCAGCAGCCAAGAGGACAGGGGCAGATACGAGCAGTACTTC.